This T cell receptor beta chain was identified during a study of metastatic and nonmetastatic thyroid tumors. This clone occurred many times. Per the study methods: Clinicopathological groups differed in CDR3, with these differences serving to build a distant-metastasis classifier for papillary thyroid cancer. From the PCR reads, TCRdb re-called clones with MiXCR. The V and J calls were determined by TCRdb, not by the authors. The table has approximately 25,000 clones, roughly 15% seen once. Patients had received no treatment of any kind before thyroid surgery. Trimming took 2 bases from V and 8 from J, leaving 11 bases between them. Per germline, CDR1 SGHRS and CDR2 YFSETQ. This CDR3 comprises 13 residues.

This TCR was sampled from a male donor with papillary thyroid cancer or a benign thyroid nodule (not recorded which). Some clones in this sample may be carry-over from other donors' samples. V usage is TRBV5-1 and J usage is TRBJ1-5, with D unclear. Sequencing input: blood. CDR3 nucleotides: TGCGCCAGCAGCTTTAGGTTTGGGGAGCCCCAGCATTTT. The encoded protein is CASSFRFGEPQHF.